The source of this T cell receptor beta chain is a study of shared clonotypes between healthy human individuals. Across the whole study: Three CD4 naive, three CD4 memory, two CD8 naive and one CD8 memory plate were used per donor. The study, taken as a whole, reports: Of the naive CD4 clonotypes, roughly 5% were shared across several donors.

Recent vaccinations or acute infections were absent in the healthy HIV-negative adult donors. The CDR3 totals 13 residues. Germline CDR1 is SGHRS and CDR2 is YFSETQ. The V gene lost 4 bases and the J gene lost 1 base, with 8 bases spanning the gap. A note on this clone: Its specificity is unknown. This sample includes further DNA sequences coding for the same CDR3.

On sorted subsets, replicate PCRs used 150 to 250 ng DNA, or 25,000 to 35,000 T cell genomes. Measured with immunoSEQ multiplex PCR; TCRdb has only the in-frame clones, and not every one. The sample consists of 1,400,000 or so clones, less than 99% of them appearing once. The rearrangement joins TRBV5-1 to TRBJ2-5, with D uncertain. Sequencing was carried out using naive CD4+ T cells sorted from blood. Indicated subset: CD45RA+ positively selected. This receptor was taken from a man aged 25-45 years in good health. The CDR3, as DNA: TGCGCCAGCAGCCCCGGACCCCAAGAGACCCAGTACTTC. Translating gives CASSPGPQETQYF.